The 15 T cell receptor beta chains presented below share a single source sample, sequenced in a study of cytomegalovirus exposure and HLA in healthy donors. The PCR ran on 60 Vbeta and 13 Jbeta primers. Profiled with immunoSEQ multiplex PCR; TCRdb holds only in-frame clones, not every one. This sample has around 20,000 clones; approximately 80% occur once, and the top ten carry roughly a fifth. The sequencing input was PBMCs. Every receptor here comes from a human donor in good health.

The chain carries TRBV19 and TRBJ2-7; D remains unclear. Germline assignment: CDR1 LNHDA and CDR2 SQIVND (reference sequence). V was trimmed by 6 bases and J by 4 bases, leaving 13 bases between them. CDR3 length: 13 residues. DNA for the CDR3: TGTGCCAGTAGCACCGGGTCAGCATACGAGCAGTACTTC. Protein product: CASSTGSAYEQYF. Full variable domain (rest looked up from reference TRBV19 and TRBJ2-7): DGGITQSPKYLFRKEGQNVTLSCEQNLNHDAMYWYRQDPGQGLRLIYYSQIVNDFQKGDIAEGYSVSREKKESFPLTVTSAQKNPTAFYLCASSTGSAYEQYFGPGTRLTVT.

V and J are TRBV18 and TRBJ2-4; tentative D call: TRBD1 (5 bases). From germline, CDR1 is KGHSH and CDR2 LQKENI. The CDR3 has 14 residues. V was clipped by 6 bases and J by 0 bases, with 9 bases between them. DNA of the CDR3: TGTGCCAGCTCCCTCGACAGAGCCAAAAACATTCAGTACTTC. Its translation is CASSLDRAKNIQYF.

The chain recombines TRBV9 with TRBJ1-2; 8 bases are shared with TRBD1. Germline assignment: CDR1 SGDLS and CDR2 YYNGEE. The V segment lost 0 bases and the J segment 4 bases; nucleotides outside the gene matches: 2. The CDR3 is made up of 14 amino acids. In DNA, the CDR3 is TGTGCCAGCAGCGTAGGACAGGGGAGCTATGGCTACACCTTC. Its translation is CASSVGQGSYGYTF.

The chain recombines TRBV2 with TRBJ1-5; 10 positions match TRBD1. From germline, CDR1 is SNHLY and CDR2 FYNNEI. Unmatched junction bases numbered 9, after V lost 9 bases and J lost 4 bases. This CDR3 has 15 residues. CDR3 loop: CARYLPDRGNQPQHF. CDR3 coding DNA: TGTGCCAGGTACCTTCCGGACAGGGGGAATCAGCCCCAGCATTTT.

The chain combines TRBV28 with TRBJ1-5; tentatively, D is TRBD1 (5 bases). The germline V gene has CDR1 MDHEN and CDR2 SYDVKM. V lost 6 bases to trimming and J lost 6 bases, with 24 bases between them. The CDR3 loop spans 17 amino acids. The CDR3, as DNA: TGTGCCAGCAGATTCATTTTGATAAGGGACTTAAGTCAGCCCCAGCATTTT. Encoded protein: CASRFILIRDLSQPQHF.

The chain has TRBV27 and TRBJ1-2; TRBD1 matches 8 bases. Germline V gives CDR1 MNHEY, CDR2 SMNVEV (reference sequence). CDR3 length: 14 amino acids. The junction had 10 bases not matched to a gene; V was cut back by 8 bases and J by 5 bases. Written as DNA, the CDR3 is TGTGCCAGCGGTCTACAGGGGGGGTCGTATGGCTACACCTTC. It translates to CASGLQGGSYGYTF.

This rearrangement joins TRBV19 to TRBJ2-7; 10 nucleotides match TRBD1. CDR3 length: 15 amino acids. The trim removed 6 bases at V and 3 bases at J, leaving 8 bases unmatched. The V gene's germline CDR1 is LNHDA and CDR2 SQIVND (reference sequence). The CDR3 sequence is CASSPTGTGVYEQYF. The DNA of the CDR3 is TGTGCCAGTAGCCCGACCGGGACAGGGGTCTACGAGCAGTACTTC.

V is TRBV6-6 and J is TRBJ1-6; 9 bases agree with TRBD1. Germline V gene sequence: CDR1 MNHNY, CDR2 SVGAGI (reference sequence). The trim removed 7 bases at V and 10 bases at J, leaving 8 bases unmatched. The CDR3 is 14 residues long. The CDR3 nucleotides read TGTGCCAGCACCCAAGGACAGGGGAGCTCACCCCTCCACTTT. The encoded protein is CASTQGQGSSPLHF.

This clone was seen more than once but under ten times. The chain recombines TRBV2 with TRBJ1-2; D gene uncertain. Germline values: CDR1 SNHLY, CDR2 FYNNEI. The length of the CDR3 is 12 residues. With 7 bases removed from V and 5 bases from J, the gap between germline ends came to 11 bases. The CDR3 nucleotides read TGTGCCAGCACCCTCGGGGAATATGGCTACACCTTC. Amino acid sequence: CASTLGEYGYTF. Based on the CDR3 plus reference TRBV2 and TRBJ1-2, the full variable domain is EPEVTQTPSHQVTQMGQEVILRCVPISNHLYFYWYRQILGQKVEFLVSFYNNEISEKSEIFDDQFSVERPDGSNFTLKIRSTKLEDSAMYFCASTLGEYGYTFGSGTRLTVV.

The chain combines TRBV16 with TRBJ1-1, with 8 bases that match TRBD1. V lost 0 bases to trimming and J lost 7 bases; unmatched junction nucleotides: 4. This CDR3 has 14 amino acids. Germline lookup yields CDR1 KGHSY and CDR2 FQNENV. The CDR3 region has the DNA TGTGCCAGCAGCCAATCAGGGACAGGAAATGAAGCTTTCTTT. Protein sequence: CASSQSGTGNEAFF.

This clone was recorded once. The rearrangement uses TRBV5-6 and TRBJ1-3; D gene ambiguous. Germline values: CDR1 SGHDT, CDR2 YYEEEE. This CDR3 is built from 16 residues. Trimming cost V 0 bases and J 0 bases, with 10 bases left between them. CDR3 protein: CASSLAERVSGNTIYF. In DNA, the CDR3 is TGTGCCAGCAGCTTGGCCGAACGGGTCTCTGGAAACACCATATATTTT.

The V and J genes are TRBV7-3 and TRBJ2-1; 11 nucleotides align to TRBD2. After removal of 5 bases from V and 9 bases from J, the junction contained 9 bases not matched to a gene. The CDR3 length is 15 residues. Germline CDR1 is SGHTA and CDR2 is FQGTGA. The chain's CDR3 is CASSEDIAGGREQFF. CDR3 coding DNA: TGTGCCAGCAGCGAGGACATAGCGGGGGGGCGTGAGCAGTTCTTC. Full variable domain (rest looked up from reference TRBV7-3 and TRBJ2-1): GAGVSQTPSNKVTEKGKYVELRCDPISGHTALYWYRQSLGQGPEFLIYFQGTGAADDSGLPNDRFFAVRPEGSVSTLKIQRTERGDSAVYLCASSEDIAGGREQFFGPGTRLTVL.

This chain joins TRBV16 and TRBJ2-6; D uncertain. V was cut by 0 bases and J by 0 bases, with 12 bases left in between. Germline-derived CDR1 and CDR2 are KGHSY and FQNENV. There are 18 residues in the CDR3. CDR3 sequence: CASSQSNPASSGANVLTF. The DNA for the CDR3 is TGTGCCAGCAGCCAATCAAATCCAGCTAGCTCTGGGGCCAACGTCCTGACTTTC.

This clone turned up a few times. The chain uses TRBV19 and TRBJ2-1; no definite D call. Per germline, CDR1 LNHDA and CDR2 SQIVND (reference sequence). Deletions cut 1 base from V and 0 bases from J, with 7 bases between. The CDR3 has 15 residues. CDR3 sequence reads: CASSIGESSYNEQFF. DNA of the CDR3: TGTGCCAGTAGTATAGGCGAGAGCTCCTACAATGAGCAGTTCTTC.

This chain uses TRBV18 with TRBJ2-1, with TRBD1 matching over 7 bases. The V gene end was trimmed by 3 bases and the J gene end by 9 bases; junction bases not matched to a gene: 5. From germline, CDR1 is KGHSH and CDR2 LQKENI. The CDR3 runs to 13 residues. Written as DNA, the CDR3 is TGTGCCAGCTCACCGGACAGGCCGGGTGAGCAGTTCTTC. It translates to CASSPDRPGEQFF.